The entry below describes one T cell receptor (beta chain). The data derive from a study of blood T cell repertoires in COVID-19. Only in-frame clones appear in the TCRdb table, and some are missing; sequencing was by immunoSEQ multiplex PCR. This table holds 250,000 to 300,000 clones, approximately 90% found once. Deletions cut 0 bases from V and 3 bases from J, with 12 bases between. The CDR3 runs 16 residues. In germline, CDR1 is SGHRS, CDR2 YFSETQ. V gene TRBV5-1 combines with J gene TRBJ1-4; D remains unclear. The sequenced sample consisted of peripheral blood. This receptor was obtained from a woman aged 40 to 49 with acute or convalescent COVID-19. CDR3 in amino acids: CASSLDVSGSNEKLFF. CDR3 bases: TGCGCCAGCAGCTTGGATGTCTCAGGTTCTAATGAAAAACTGTTTTTT.